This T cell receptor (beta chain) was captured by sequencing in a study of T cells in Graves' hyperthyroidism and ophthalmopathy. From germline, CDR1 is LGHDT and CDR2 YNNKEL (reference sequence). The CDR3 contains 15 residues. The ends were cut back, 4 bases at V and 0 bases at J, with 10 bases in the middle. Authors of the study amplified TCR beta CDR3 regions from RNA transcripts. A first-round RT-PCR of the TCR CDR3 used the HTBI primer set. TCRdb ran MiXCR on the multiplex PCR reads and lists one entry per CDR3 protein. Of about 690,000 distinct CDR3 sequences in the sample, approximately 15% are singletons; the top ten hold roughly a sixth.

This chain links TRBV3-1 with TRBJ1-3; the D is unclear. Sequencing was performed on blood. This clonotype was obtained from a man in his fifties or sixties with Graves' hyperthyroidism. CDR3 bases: TGTGCCAGCAGCCCGTCACGGGGCTCTGGAAACACCATATATTTT. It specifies CASSPSRGSGNTIYF.